The 32 T cell receptor beta chains below all came from one sample that was sequenced in a study of CD8 T cells in ankylosing spondylitis. Using its own MiXCR run on the 5' RACE reads, TCRdb lists one record per CDR3 protein. Altogether roughly 280,000 distinct CDR3 sequences are present, around 20% being singletons, with the ten largest covering 7.8%. Sequencing used blood, either unsorted or a sorted T cell fraction (not recorded which). The receptors were gathered from a male donor with ankylosing spondylitis or in good health (not recorded which).

The chain is built from TRBV27 and TRBJ2-5, with no clear D. The CDR3 spans 13 residues. Germline CDR1 and CDR2: MNHEY and SMNVEV (reference sequence). V lost 5 bases, J lost 7 bases, and 14 bases lay in between. The CDR3 DNA reads TGTGCCAGCAGTCCTACACCCACCGGGACCCAGTACTTC. Its translation is CASSPTPTGTQYF.

The CDR3 nucleotides read TGTGCCAGCACCCCTCTCCTGAGCACAGATACGCAGTATTTT. The encoded protein is CASTPLLSTDTQYF. The gene calls are TRBV7-7 and TRBJ2-3; no clear D. Trimming cost V 7 bases and J 0 bases, with 11 bases left between them. From germline, CDR1 is SSHAT and CDR2 FNYEAQ (reference sequence). The CDR3 covers 14 residues.

The rearrangement joins TRBV3-1 to TRBJ2-6, with TRBD1 as a possible D gene (6 bases). The CDR3 has 16 residues. V dropped 1 base and J dropped 5 bases, with 12 bases sitting between them. The V gene's germline CDR1 is LGHDT and CDR2 YNNKEL (reference sequence). The CDR3 nucleotides are TGTGCCAGCAGCCAAGGAGGGGGAATCTGGGCCAACGTCCTGACTTTC. Translated: CASSQGGGIWANVLTF. Full variable domain (missing parts from reference TRBV3-1 and TRBJ2-6): DTAVSQTPKYLVTQMGNDKSIKCEQNLGHDTMYWYKQDSKKFLKIMFSYNNKELIINETVPNRFSPKSPDKAHLNLHINSLELGDSAVYFCASSQGGGIWANVLTFGAGSRLTVL.

This clonotype has only a few counts. The rearrangement uses TRBV6-1 and TRBJ1-2, with TRBD1 as a possible D gene (6 bases). The CDR3 length is 13 residues. Germline-derived CDR1 and CDR2 are MNHNS and SASEGT. Trimming pared 6 bases from V and 6 bases from J, leaving 14 bases between. The CDR3 loop reads CASSTPGHNGYTF. The DNA for the CDR3 is TGTGCCAGCAGCACACCGGGACACAATGGCTACACCTTC.

V is TRBV11-2 and J is TRBJ2-1, with D possibly TRBD1 on 6 matching bases. The germline CDR1 and CDR2 sequences are SGHAT and FQNNGV. This CDR3 is built from 14 residues. Trimming cost V 5 bases and J 6 bases, with 14 bases left between them. In nucleotides, the CDR3 is TGTGCCAGCAGCCCAACAGGGATGGGCAATGAGCAGTTCTTC. Translating it yields CASSPTGMGNEQFF.

V usage is TRBV28 and J usage is TRBJ2-1; D unresolved. The CDR3 contains 14 residues. The germline V and J ends were trimmed by 7 bases and 6 bases, with 16 bases remaining between them. The germline V gene encodes CDR1 MDHEN and CDR2 SYDVKM. This CDR3 reads CASNFALSGNEQFF. CDR3 nucleotides: TGTGCCAGCAACTTTGCCCTCTCGGGCAATGAGCAGTTCTTC. The variable domain in full, with the rest retrieved from reference TRBV28 and TRBJ2-1, is DVKVTQSSRYLVKRTGEKVFLECVQDMDHENMFWYRQDPGLGLRLIYFSYDVKMKEKGDIPEGYSVSREKKERFSLILESASTNQTSMYLCASNFALSGNEQFFGPGTRLTVL.

The genes are TRBV12-3 or TRBV12-4 and TRBJ2-5, with D maybe TRBD2 (6 bases). Trimming stripped 5 bases from V and 2 bases from J, with 15 bases between. The CDR3 is made up of 15 amino acids. The CDR3 DNA reads as TGTGCCAGCAGTCCGCTGGGGGGATTTCAAGAGACCCAGTACTTC. Protein: CASSPLGGFQETQYF.

The chain employs TRBV6-5 and TRBJ2-1, with 7 bases lining up with TRBD2. The CDR3 length is 15 residues. V was clipped by 1 base and J by 5 bases; unmatched bases: 5. Germline V gene data show CDR1 as MNHEY and CDR2 as SVGAGI. Here the CDR3 reads CASSYYPGTNNEQFF. The CDR3 region has the DNA TGTGCCAGCAGTTACTACCCCGGGACTAACAATGAGCAGTTCTTC.

The chain recombines TRBV30 with TRBJ2-1, with TRBD2 matching over 12 bases. This CDR3 is 15 amino acids long. CDR1 and CDR2 from the germline V gene are GTSNPN and SVGIG (reference sequence). V was pared by 3 bases and J by 6 bases, with 6 bases of the junction left unmatched. The CDR3 coding sequence is TGTGCCTGGAGAGTCCTGGGACTAGCGGGCAATGAGCAGTTCTTC. Translated: CAWRVLGLAGNEQFF.

This clonotype was found many times. The gene calls are TRBV11-2 and TRBJ1-1; 9 nucleotides agree with TRBD1. After removal of 0 bases from V and 1 base from J, the junction contained 0 bases not matched to a gene. This CDR3 region has 15 residues. From germline, CDR1 is SGHAT and CDR2 FQNNGV. CDR3: CASSLEGQGNTEAFF. Written as DNA, the CDR3 is TGTGCCAGCAGCTTAGAGGGACAGGGGAACACTGAAGCTTTCTTT.

The chain links TRBV7-3 to TRBJ2-1; tentative D call: TRBD1 (6 bases). The CDR3 covers 17 residues. The germline V gene encodes CDR1 SGHTA and CDR2 FQGTGA. Trimming shortened V by 5 bases and J by 0 bases, and 17 bases separated the two germline ends. Here the CDR3 reads CASSAWTDPSSYNEQFF. In DNA form, the CDR3 reads TGTGCCAGCAGCGCTTGGACAGACCCGAGCTCCTACAATGAGCAGTTCTTC.

The chain combines TRBV30 with TRBJ1-1; TRBD1 aligns across 8 bases. Germline trimming cut 4 bases from V and 0 bases from J; bases unmatched to any gene: 7. CDR1 and CDR2 from the germline V gene are GTSNPN and SVGIG (reference sequence). This CDR3 region has 15 residues. The CDR3 loop reads CAWTKGTGLNTEAFF. For the CDR3, the DNA is TGTGCCTGGACCAAGGGGACAGGCTTGAACACTGAAGCTTTCTTT.

The CDR3 spells CASSLDPVSGQPQHF. In DNA form, the CDR3 reads TGTGCCAGCAGTTTGGATCCGGTGTCCGGGCAGCCCCAGCATTTT. The chain links TRBV12-3 or TRBV12-4 to TRBJ1-5, with D unclear. CDR3 length equals 15 residues. Trimming removed 3 bases from V and 7 bases from J, with 16 bases in between.

This clonotype was observed a handful of times. V and J are TRBV29-1 and TRBJ2-2, with a tentative D call TRBD1 (6 bases). CDR3 length: 14 amino acids. V was clipped by 6 bases and J by 1 base, with 12 bases between them. The V gene's germline CDR1 is SQVTM and CDR2 ANQGSEA. The CDR3 region has the DNA TGCAGCGTCCGTGGACAGTGGAACACCGGGGAGCTGTTTTTT. This sequence encodes CSVRGQWNTGELFF.

This clonotype was observed at least ten times. V usage is TRBV12-3 or TRBV12-4 and J usage is TRBJ2-1; D unresolved. This CDR3 is built from 14 residues. The V and J ends lost 3 bases and 5 bases respectively, with 11 bases between them. This CDR3 reads CASSLLSRNNEQFF. The CDR3 nucleotides are TGTGCCAGCAGTTTGTTATCCAGGAACAATGAGCAGTTCTTC.

The chain combines TRBV5-1 with TRBJ2-4; the D gene is possibly TRBD1 (6 bases). The CDR3 length is 14 residues. V lost 4 bases and J 5 bases, leaving 13 bases between the germline ends. In germline, CDR1 is SGHRS, CDR2 YFSETQ. The CDR3 spells CASSLTGFENIQYF. Here the CDR3 DNA reads TGCGCCAGCAGCCTCACAGGGTTCGAAAACATTCAGTACTTC.

The J gene is TRBJ2-1, the V gene TRBV11-2; D unclear. Germline assignment: CDR1 SGHAT and CDR2 FQNNGV. The CDR3 has 15 amino acids. The V gene lost 0 bases and the J gene lost 2 bases, with 8 bases spanning the gap. The CDR3 region is CASSLDFQAYNEQFF. The CDR3 DNA reads as TGTGCCAGCAGCTTAGACTTTCAGGCCTACAATGAGCAGTTCTTC.

Here the CDR3 DNA reads TGTGCCAGCAGTTTAAGTAGTGGATATACGCAGTATTTT. Its protein is CASSLSSGYTQYF. This rearrangement joins TRBV12-3 or TRBV12-4 to TRBJ2-3; no clear D. The germline V and J ends were trimmed by 2 bases and 7 bases, with 10 bases remaining between them. The CDR3 runs 13 residues.

This clonotype was found a few times. This chain uses TRBV4-1 with TRBJ2-2; D not certain. Germline V CDR1 and CDR2: MGHRA, YSYEKL. This CDR3 contains 15 residues. Trimming left V 1 base short and J 15 bases short, with 21 bases between. CDR3 nucleotides: TGCGCCAGCAGCCAAGTCCTGCCAGGTCCACCTAAGGTGTTTTTT. It specifies CASSQVLPGPPKVFF.

The rearrangement uses TRBV24-1 and TRBJ1-5; a weak D match, TRBD1 (5 bases). The CDR3 spans 14 residues. CDR1 and CDR2 (germline): KGHDR, SFDVKD. Trimming removed 7 bases from V and 2 bases from J, with 11 bases in between. CDR3 DNA: TGTGCCACCAGCGGGGGAGGGGGCAATCAGCCCCAGCATTTT. It codes for CATSGGGGNQPQHF.

This chain links TRBV5-5 with TRBJ2-3, with D perhaps TRBD2 (5 bases). Germline CDR1 SGHKS, CDR2 YYEKEE (reference sequence). CDR3 length equals 15 residues. Between the trimmed V and J ends, which lost 5 bases and 0 bases, there was a span of 13 bases. CDR3 amino acids: CASSRVRTSTDTQYF. The CDR3, as DNA: TGTGCCAGCAGTAGGGTCAGGACTAGCACAGATACGCAGTATTTT.

The chain carries TRBV6-4 and TRBJ2-3; 11 nucleotides agree with TRBD2. V lost 3 bases, J lost 1 base, and 3 bases stayed unmatched. The CDR3 consists of 16 residues. Looked up from germline, CDR1 is MRHNA and CDR2 is SNTAGT. CDR3 coding DNA: TGTGCCAGCAGTGATACTAGCGGGGGAGGCACAGATACGCAGTATTTT. Translation: CASSDTSGGGTDTQYF.

Written as DNA, the CDR3 is TGCGCCAGCAGCTTGGACAGAGAAAACATTCAGTACTTC. Translating gives CASSLDRENIQYF. The chain carries TRBV5-1 and TRBJ2-4; D not resolved. There are 13 residues in the CDR3. Germline CDR1 reads SGHRS; CDR2 reads YFSETQ. With 0 bases removed from V and 5 bases from J, the gap between germline ends came to 6 bases.

This clonotype was observed a few times. CDR3 sequence (DNA): TGTGCCAGCAGCCTCGGGGCAGGGGGTGAGGGCTACACCTTC. It is translated as CASSLGAGGEGYTF. The chain uses TRBV7-6 and TRBJ1-2; 7 nucleotides match TRBD1. The CDR3 is made up of 14 amino acids. The junction had 11 bases not matched to a gene; V was cut back by 5 bases and J by 8 bases. Germline V lookup: CDR1 SGHVS, CDR2 FNYEAQ.

The genes are TRBV4-2 and TRBJ2-1; TRBD2 matches at 8 bases. Trimming took 0 bases from V and 7 from J; bases not matched to a gene: 5. The CDR3 covers 15 residues. The germline gives CDR1 LGHNA, CDR2 YNFKEQ. CDR3: CASSQELAGTNEQFF. CDR3 sequence (DNA): TGTGCCAGCAGCCAAGAGTTAGCGGGGACAAATGAGCAGTTCTTC.

This sequence joins TRBV11-2 and TRBJ2-7; 10 bases are shared with TRBD2. With V trimmed by 1 base and J by 1 base, 7 bases remained unmatched. Germline V gene sequence: CDR1 SGHAT, CDR2 FQNNGV. This CDR3 spans 17 amino acids. The CDR3 here is CASSLASGSRGSYEQYV. In nucleotides, the CDR3 is TGTGCCAGCAGCTTAGCTAGCGGGAGTCGAGGGTCCTACGAGCAGTACGTC.

This clonotype was detected a few times. The chain uses TRBV20-1 and TRBJ2-5; D gene uncertain. Germline V gene data show CDR1 as DFQATT and CDR2 as SNEGSKA (reference sequence). V lost 7 bases, J lost 0 bases, and 9 bases lay in between. CDR3 length: 12 amino acids. In DNA form, the CDR3 reads TGCAGTGTCAGCCGGTACCAAGAGACCCAGTACTTC. Translated: CSVSRYQETQYF.

This clonotype occurred many times. This chain joins TRBV12-3 or TRBV12-4 and TRBJ2-1; tentatively, D is TRBD2 (6 bases). Trimming pared 3 bases from V and 3 bases from J, leaving 9 bases between. The CDR3 extends over 14 amino acids. CDR3 in DNA: TGTGCCAGCAGTTTGCGGGGTGGCTACAATGAGCAGTTCTTC. Translating it yields CASSLRGGYNEQFF.

The table lists this clonotype with many counts. The chain recombines TRBV20-1 with TRBJ2-7; no definite D call. Germline V gives CDR1 DFQATT, CDR2 SNEGSKA (reference sequence). CDR3 length: 13 amino acids. Trimming left V 3 bases short and J 6 bases short, with 15 bases between. The CDR3 is CSASRTALGEQYV. DNA of the CDR3: TGCAGTGCTAGTAGGACGGCATTGGGCGAGCAGTACGTC.

This clonotype has more than one count but fewer than ten. The chain uses TRBV19 and TRBJ2-5; D gene unclear. The germline V gene encodes CDR1 LNHDA and CDR2 SQIVND (reference sequence). The length of the CDR3 is 14 residues. V lost 3 bases to trimming and J lost 1 base, with 9 bases between them. This chain's CDR3 is CASSISLGQETQYF. CDR3 in DNA: TGTGCCAGTAGTATCAGTCTAGGCCAAGAGACCCAGTACTTC.

The V call is TRBV24-1, the J call TRBJ2-3; 11 bases agree with TRBD2. This CDR3 is 15 amino acids long. Germline CDR1 KGHDR, CDR2 SFDVKD. V trimming: 12 bases; J trimming: 2 bases; junction bases outside the gene matches: 9. The CDR3, as DNA: TGTGCCGCCACAAAGACTAGCGGGGACACAGATACGCAGTATTTT. Translation: CAATKTSGDTDTQYF.

V and J are TRBV4-2 and TRBJ2-1, with TRBD1 identical over 9 bases. Germline V gene sequence: CDR1 LGHNA, CDR2 YNFKEQ. This CDR3 is built from 15 residues. With 1 base clipped from V and 6 bases from J, the junction kept 4 bases outside the gene matches. The CDR3 DNA reads TGTGCCAGCAGCCAAGTAGACAGGGGGGGCAATGAGCAGTTCTTC. Translated, it gives CASSQVDRGGNEQFF.